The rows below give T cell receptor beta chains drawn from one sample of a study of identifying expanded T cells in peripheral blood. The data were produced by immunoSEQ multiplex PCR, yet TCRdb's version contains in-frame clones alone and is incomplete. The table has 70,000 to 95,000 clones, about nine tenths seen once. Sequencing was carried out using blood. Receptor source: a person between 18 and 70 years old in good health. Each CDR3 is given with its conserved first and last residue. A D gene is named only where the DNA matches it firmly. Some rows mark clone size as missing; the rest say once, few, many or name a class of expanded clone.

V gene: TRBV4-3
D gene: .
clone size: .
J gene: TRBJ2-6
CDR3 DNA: TGCGCCAGCAGCCAAGAGCCGGCGCCCTCTGGGGCCAACGTCCTGACTTTC
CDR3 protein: CASSQEPAPSGANVLTF

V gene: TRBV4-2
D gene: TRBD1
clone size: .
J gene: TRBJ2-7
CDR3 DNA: TGTGCCAGCAGCCGTTCATCCGGGACAGGTTCCTACGAGCAGTACTTC
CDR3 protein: CASSRSSGTGSYEQYF

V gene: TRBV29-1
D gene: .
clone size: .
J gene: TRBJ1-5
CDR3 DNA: TGCAGCGTTGCCGGGGGGAGCAATCAGCCCCAGCATTTT
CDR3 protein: CSVAGGSNQPQHF

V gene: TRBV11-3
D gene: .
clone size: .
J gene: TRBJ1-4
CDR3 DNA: TGTGCCAGCAGCTTAGCTAGTAGGGGGGGAGATGAAAAACTGTTTTTT
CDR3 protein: CASSLASRGGDEKLFF

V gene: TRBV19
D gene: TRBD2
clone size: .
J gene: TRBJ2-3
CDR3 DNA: TGTGCCAGTACCGGGACTAGCGGGACAGATACGCAGTATTTT
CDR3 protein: CASTGTSGTDTQYF

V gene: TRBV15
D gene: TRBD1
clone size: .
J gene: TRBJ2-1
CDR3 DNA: TGTGCCACCAGCAGAAAAAGGGACAGGGCCTACAATGAGCAGTTCTTC
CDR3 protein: CATSRKRDRAYNEQFF

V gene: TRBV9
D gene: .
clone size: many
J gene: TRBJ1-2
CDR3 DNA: TGTGCCAGCAGCGTAGCTTTTGATGGCAGATTCTATGGCTACACCTTC
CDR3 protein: CASSVAFDGRFYGYTF

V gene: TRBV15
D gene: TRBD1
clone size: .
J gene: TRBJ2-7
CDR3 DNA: TGTGCCACCAGCAGAGCCGGGACAGATTACGAGCAGTACTTC
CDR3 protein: CATSRAGTDYEQYF

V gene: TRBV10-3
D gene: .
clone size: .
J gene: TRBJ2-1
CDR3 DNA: TGTGCCATCAAGGGACAAGGGGGACATAATGAGCAGTTCTTC
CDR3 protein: CAIKGQGGHNEQFF

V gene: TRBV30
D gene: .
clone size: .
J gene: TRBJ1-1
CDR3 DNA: TGTGCCTCCCAGTGGGGAAAGAGGGAAGCTTTCTTT
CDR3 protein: CASQWGKREAFF

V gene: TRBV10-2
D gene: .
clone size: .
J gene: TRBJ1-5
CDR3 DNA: TGCGCCAGCAGTCTCCTCGGGGACAATCAGCCCCAGCATTTT
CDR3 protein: CASSLLGDNQPQHF

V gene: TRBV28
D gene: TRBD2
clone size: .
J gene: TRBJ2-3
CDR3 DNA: TGTGCCAGCAGTAGGACTAGTCCTATGAGCACAGATACGCAGTATTTT
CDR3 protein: CASSRTSPMSTDTQYF

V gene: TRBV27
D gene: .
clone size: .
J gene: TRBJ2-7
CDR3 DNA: TGTGCCAGCAGTCGGGACCCAGACTACGAGCAGTACTTC
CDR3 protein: CASSRDPDYEQYF

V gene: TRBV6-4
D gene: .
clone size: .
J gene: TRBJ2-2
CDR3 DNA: TGTGCCAGCAGTGTACAGGGAGACACCGGGGAGCTGTTTTTT
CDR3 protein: CASSVQGDTGELFF

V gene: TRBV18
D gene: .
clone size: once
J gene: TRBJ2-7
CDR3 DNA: TGTGCCAGCTCACCTGACCGCTTAACCTACGAGCAGTACTTC
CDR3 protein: CASSPDRLTYEQYF

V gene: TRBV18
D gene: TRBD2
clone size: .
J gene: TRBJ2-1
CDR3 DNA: TGTGCCAGCTCCCCCGGGACTAGCGGGGCCCTGGGCTACAATGAGCAGTTCTTC
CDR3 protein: CASSPGTSGALGYNEQFF

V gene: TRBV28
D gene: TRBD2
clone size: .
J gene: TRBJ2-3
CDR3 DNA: TGTGCCAGCAGTTCAAAAACGGGGACTAACACAGATACGCAGTATTTT
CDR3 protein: CASSSKTGTNTDTQYF

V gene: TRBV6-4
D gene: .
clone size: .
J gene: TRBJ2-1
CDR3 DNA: TGTGCCAGCAGTGACCAGGGGGGGTCCTACAATGAGCAGTTCTTC
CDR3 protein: CASSDQGGSYNEQFF

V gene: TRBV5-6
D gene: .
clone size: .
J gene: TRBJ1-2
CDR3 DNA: TGTGCCAGCAGCCCACCCCCCTCATTTGGTGGCTACACCTTC
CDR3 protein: CASSPPPSFGGYTF

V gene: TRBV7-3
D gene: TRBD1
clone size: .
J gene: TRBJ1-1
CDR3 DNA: TGTGCCAGCAGCATACAGGGGGCGAACACTGAAGCTTTCTTT
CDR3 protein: CASSIQGANTEAFF

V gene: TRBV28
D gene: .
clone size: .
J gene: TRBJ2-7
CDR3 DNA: TGTGCCAGCAGTGAGCAGGACGAGCAGTACTTC
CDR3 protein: CASSEQDEQYF

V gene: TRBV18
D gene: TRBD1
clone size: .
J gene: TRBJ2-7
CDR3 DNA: TGTGCCAGCTCACCCCACAGGGGGCGAGATCCCTACGAGCAGTACTTC
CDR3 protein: CASSPHRGRDPYEQYF

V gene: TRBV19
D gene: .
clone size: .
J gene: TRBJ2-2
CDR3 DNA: TGTGCCAGTAGTATTCTGACAGGCGGATCCTCGAACACCGGGGAGCTGTTTTTT
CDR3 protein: CASSILTGGSSNTGELFF

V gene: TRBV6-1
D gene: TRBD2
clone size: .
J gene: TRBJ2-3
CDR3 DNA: TGTGCCAGCACGGCGGGGGACGTCACAGATACGCAGTATTTT
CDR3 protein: CASTAGDVTDTQYF